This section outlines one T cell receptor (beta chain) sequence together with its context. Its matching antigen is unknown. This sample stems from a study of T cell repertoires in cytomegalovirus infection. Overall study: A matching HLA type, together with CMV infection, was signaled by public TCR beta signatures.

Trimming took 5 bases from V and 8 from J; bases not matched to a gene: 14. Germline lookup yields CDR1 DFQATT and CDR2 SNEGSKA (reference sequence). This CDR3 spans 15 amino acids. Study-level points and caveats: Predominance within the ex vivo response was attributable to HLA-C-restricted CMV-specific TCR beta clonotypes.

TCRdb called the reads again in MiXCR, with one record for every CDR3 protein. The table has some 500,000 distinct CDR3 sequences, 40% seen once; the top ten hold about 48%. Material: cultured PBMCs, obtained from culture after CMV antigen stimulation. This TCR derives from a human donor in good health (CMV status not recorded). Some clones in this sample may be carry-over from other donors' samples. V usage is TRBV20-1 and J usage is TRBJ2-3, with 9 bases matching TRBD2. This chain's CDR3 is CSASESSGGVVTQYF. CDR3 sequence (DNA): TGCAGTGCTTCCGAGAGTAGCGGGGGTGTGGTTACGCAGTATTTT.